The entry that follows covers one TCR beta chain sequence. The entry originates in a study of blood T cell repertoires in COVID-19. About the study: Sites in the United States, Italy and Spain provided acute and convalescent COVID-19 samples. Sources were T cells, B-cell-depleted T cells, or PBMCs; the material itself was cDNA or gDNA.

The germline V gene encodes CDR1 SEHNR and CDR2 FQNEAQ (reference sequence). V shed 5 bases and J 4 bases; nucleotides not matched to a gene: 10. This CDR3 region has 15 residues. In the original analysis: How many nucleated cells were present was estimated from reference gene primer amplification. The repertoire was sequenced with immunoSEQ multiplex PCR; TCRdb's copy has only in-frame clones and lacks some. V, J and clone size were drawn from that table, and D and trimming were deduced from the DNA. Among 200,000 to 250,000 clones listed, roughly nine tenths were seen once. The sample was peripheral blood. This receptor was identified in a man in his 60s with COVID-19, enrolled during active disease. J is TRBJ1-2 and V is TRBV7-9; TRBD1 agrees at 7 bases. CDR3 residues: CASSTGQTQIYGYTF. CDR3 DNA sequence: TGTGCCAGCAGCACGGGACAGACACAGATCTATGGCTACACCTTC.